A few counts support the clone carrying this TCR beta chain. Its cognate antigen is unknown. Cells sorted by CD45RO/CCR7/CD25/CD127/CD95/CD27 comprised CD4+ naive, central memory, regulatory and stem cell-like memory cells. Trimming shortened V by 3 bases and J by 5 bases, and 17 bases separated the two germline ends. Germline CDR1 reads KGHSH; CDR2 reads LQKENI. CDR3 length equals 15 residues. These data originate in a study of beta chain features in type 1 diabetes. Of the isolated RNA, all was reverse transcribed, and so the sequenced material was expressed TCRB transcripts. Profiling relied on immunoSEQ multiplex PCR, and the TCRdb table lists in-frame clones only, not all of them. The table records hundreds of thousands of clones, around an eighth of them present only once. The study's findings and limits: These data did not resolve whether HLA type affects TCRB rearrangement. The similarity of naive, central memory and Treg TCRB repertoires appeared greater among patients than among healthy donors.

The clonotype was recovered from a man in his late teens or twenties in good health. V gene TRBV18 combines with J gene TRBJ2-7; a possible D gene is TRBD1 (6 bases). Sequenced sample: naive CD4+ T cells from blood. CDR3 DNA sequence: TGTGCCAGCTCACCCGCCGGCAGGGGCGGTGACGAGCAGTACTTC. Its translation is CASSPAGRGGDEQYF.